This TCR beta chain was found in a study of cytomegalovirus exposure and HLA in healthy donors. As to this clone: The antigen remains unidentified.

This CDR3 comprises 13 residues. Germline CDR1 SQVTM, CDR2 ANQGSEA. The junction had 11 bases not matched to a gene; V was cut back by 6 bases and J by 10 bases. Researchers ran the PCR with 60 Vbeta and 13 Jbeta primers. Profiled with immunoSEQ multiplex PCR; TCRdb holds only in-frame clones, not every one. The sample lists fewer than 200,000 clones, about 9.4% seen once, with 1% to 1.5% in the top ten. General observations from the study: Judged likely to be a sequencing artifact was a cluster of highly shared sequence variants. Evidence from a later analysis indicated that most CMV-associated TCR beta chains looked HLA-restricted. An apparent linkage of common viral pathogens to several of the most significant clusters emerged in a later analysis. Specificity of three CMV-associated chains for CMV antigens was verified in vitro.

Sequenced material: PBMCs. The chain recombines TRBV29-1 with TRBJ1-3, with TRBD1 matching 8 bases. The origin of this receptor is a young woman in good health and CMV-seropositive. For the CDR3, the DNA is TGCAGCGTCCCGGCGGCAGGGGGCCAGACCATATATTTT. Translating gives CSVPAAGGQTIYF.